This entry is about one TCR beta chain. What it binds is not known. The authors made the TRB cDNA libraries by 5' RACE using UMI labels. TCRdb reanalyzed the 5' RACE reads, giving one entry per CDR3 protein sequence and no DNA. The sample table includes roughly 80,000 distinct CDR3 sequences. Naive CD8+ T cells showed a CD45RO-CCR7+CD27+CD95- phenotype. This specimen comes from a study of CXCR3-negative and CXCR3-positive naive CD8 T cells. Across the study: The total count of TRB reads reached 110 million to 150 million, and each library contributed about 1.5 +/- 0.3 million. Findings and caveats of the study: TRB CDR3s of CXCR3-positive naive cells were more hydrophobic than those of CXCR3-negative naive cells.

The CDR3 is 15 amino acids. CDR1 SGHTA and CDR2 FQGTGA come from the germline V gene. This sequence originates from a human donor in good health. Some clones in this sample may be carry-over from other donors' samples. The sample was naive CXCR3+ CD8+ T cells from blood. Subset specified: CD45RO-CCR7+CD27+CD95- naive CD8+ T cells expressing CXCR3 (TNR3+). This chain uses TRBV7-3 with TRBJ2-1; TCRdb's D gene call, TRBD2, goes unchecked for lack of DNA. Here the CDR3 reads CASSLSSSGGNEQFF.